The rows below give T cell receptor beta chains drawn from one sample of a study of shared T cell receptors in the human thymus. TCRdb's table, derived via immunoSEQ multiplex PCR, lists solely in-frame clones and lacks some. The sample carries about 500,000 clones, 78% recorded once. The same data also went into a second study, on human thymus T cells.

The sample comprised thymocytes. The source is a boy younger than two with a congenital heart defect. CDR3s include the opening cysteine and the closing phenylalanine or tryptophan. The D gene is left open where the match is weak. Rows give clone size only sometimes, using once, few, many, or a class for an expanded clone.

v_call: TRBV6-4
j_call: TRBJ2-7
clone_size: once
d_call: TRBD2
cdr3_aa: CASSGASGRIRPYEQYF
cdr3_nt: TGTGCCAGCAGTGGGGCTAGCGGGAGGATCCGACCCTACGAGCAGTACTTC

v_call: TRBV27
j_call: TRBJ1-1
clone_size: -
d_call: -
cdr3_aa: CASPRGDTEAFF
cdr3_nt: TGTGCCAGCCCCCGGGGGGACACTGAAGCTTTCTTT

v_call: TRBV4-3
j_call: TRBJ2-7
clone_size: -
d_call: TRBD2
cdr3_aa: CASSQGGTRKSGGAYEQYF
cdr3_nt: TGCGCCAGCAGCCAAGGGGGGACTAGAAAAAGTGGCGGAGCCTACGAGCAGTACTTC

v_call: TRBV10-3
j_call: TRBJ2-1
clone_size: -
d_call: TRBD2
cdr3_aa: CAISHTSGTYNEQFF
cdr3_nt: TGTGCCATCAGTCATACTAGCGGGACCTACAATGAGCAGTTCTTC

v_call: TRBV4-3
j_call: TRBJ1-2
clone_size: -
d_call: TRBD1
cdr3_aa: CASSQGSDRERTRYTF
cdr3_nt: TGCGCCAGCAGCCAAGGGTCAGACAGGGAAAGGACGCGCTACACCTTC

v_call: TRBV27
j_call: TRBJ1-4
clone_size: once
d_call: TRBD1
cdr3_aa: CASSSRGLSNEKLFF
cdr3_nt: TGTGCCAGCAGTTCCAGGGGGCTCTCTAATGAAAAACTGTTTTTT

v_call: TRBV2
j_call: TRBJ1-5
clone_size: -
d_call: -
cdr3_aa: CASRGGESGSNQPQHF
cdr3_nt: TGTGCCAGCCGGGGGGGGGAGAGTGGCAGCAATCAGCCCCAGCATTTT

v_call: TRBV27
j_call: TRBJ1-1
clone_size: -
d_call: -
cdr3_aa: CASSFWPGGSNTEAFF
cdr3_nt: TGTGCCAGCAGTTTTTGGCCCGGGGGTTCGAACACTGAAGCTTTCTTT

v_call: TRBV11-2
j_call: TRBJ2-6
clone_size: -
d_call: -
cdr3_aa: CASSDNSSSGANVLTF
cdr3_nt: TGTGCCAGCAGCGATAACAGTAGCTCTGGGGCCAACGTCCTGACTTTC

v_call: TRBV6-6
j_call: TRBJ2-7
clone_size: -
d_call: -
cdr3_aa: CASSSKPDTLPHEQYF
cdr3_nt: TGTGCCAGCAGTTCCAAACCGGACACCCTACCCCACGAGCAGTACTTC

v_call: TRBV14
j_call: TRBJ2-3
clone_size: -
d_call: -
cdr3_aa: CASRPTTGGGATQYF
cdr3_nt: TGTGCCAGCAGGCCTACCACAGGGGGAGGGGCTACGCAGTATTTT